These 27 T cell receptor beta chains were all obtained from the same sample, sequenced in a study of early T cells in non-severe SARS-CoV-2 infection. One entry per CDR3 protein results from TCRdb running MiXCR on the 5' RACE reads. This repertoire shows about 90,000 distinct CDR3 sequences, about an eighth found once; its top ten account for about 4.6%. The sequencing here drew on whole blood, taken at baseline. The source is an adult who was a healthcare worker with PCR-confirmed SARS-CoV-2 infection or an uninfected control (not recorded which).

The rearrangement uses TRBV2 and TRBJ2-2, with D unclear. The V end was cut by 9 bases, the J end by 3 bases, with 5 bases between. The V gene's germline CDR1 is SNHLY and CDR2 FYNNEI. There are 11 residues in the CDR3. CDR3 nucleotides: TGTGCCAGTAGATACACCGGGGAGCTGTTTTTT. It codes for CASRYTGELFF.

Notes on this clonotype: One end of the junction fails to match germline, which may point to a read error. CDR3 amino acids: CVSSPGRGYGYTF. In DNA, the CDR3 is TGTGTCAGCAGCCCGGGGAGGGGCTATGGCTACACCTTC. The chain has TRBV16 and TRBJ1-2, with a possible D match to TRBD1 (5 bases). The CDR3 spans 13 residues. CDR1 and CDR2 (germline): KGHSY, FQNENV.

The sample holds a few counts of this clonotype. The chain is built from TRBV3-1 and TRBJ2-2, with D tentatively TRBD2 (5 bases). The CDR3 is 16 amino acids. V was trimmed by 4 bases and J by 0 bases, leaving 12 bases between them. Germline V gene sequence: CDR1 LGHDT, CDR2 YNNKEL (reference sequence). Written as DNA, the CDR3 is TGTGCCAGCAGCCTCCATGGCGGGCCGAACACCGGGGAGCTGTTTTTT. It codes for CASSLHGGPNTGELFF.

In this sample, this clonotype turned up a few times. CDR3 in DNA: TGTGCCAGCAGCTACGGGCAGGGGCGACTGAACACTGAAGCTTTCTTT. The encoded protein is CASSYGQGRLNTEAFF. V gene TRBV5-4 combines with J gene TRBJ1-1, with D possibly TRBD1 on 6 matching bases. The germline gives CDR1 SGHNT, CDR2 YYREEE (reference sequence). This CDR3 is built from 16 residues. With 3 bases removed from V and 0 bases from J, the gap between germline ends came to 15 bases.

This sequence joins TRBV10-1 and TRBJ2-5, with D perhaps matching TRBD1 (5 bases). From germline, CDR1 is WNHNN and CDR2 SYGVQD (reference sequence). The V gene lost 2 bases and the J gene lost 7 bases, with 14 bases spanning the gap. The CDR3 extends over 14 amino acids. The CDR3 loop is CASSENVGARTQYF. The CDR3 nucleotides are TGCGCCAGCAGTGAGAATGTAGGGGCCCGGACCCAGTACTTC.

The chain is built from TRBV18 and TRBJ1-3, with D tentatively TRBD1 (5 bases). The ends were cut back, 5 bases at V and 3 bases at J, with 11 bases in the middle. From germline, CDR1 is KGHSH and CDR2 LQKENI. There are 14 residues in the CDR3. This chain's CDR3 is CASSTGTGGNTIYF. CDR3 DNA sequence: TGTGCCAGCTCAACGGGGACCGGTGGAAACACCATATATTTT.

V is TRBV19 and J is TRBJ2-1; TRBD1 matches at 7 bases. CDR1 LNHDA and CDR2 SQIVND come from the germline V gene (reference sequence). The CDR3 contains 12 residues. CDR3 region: CATGLSYNEQFF. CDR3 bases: TGTGCGACAGGGCTTTCCTACAATGAGCAGTTCTTC.

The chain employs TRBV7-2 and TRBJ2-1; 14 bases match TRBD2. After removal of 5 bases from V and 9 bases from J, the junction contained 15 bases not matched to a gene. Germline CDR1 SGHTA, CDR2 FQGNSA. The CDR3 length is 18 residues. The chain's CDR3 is CASSQRTSGRPRDGEQFF. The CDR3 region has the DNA TGTGCCAGCAGCCAAAGGACTAGCGGGAGGCCTAGGGACGGTGAGCAGTTCTTC.

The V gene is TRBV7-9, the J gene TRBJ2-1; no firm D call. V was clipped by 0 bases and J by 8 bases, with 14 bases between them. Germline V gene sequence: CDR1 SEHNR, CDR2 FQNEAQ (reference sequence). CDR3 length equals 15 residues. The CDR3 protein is CASSLAGTFEHEQFF. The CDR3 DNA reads TGTGCCAGCAGCTTAGCGGGAACCTTTGAGCATGAGCAGTTCTTC.

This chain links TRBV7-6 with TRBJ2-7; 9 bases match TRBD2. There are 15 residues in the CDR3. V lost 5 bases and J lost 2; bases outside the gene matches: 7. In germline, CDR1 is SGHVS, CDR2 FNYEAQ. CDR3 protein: CASSLGTSLAYEQYF. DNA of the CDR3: TGTGCCAGCAGCCTAGGGACTAGCTTAGCCTACGAGCAGTACTTC.

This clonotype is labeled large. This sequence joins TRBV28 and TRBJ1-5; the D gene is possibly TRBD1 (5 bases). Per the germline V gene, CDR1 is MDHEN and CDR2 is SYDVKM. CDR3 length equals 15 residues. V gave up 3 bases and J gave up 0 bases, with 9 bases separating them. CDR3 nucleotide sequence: TGTGCCAGCAGTTTGGGGCAGGATAGCAATCAGCCCCAGCATTTT. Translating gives CASSLGQDSNQPQHF.

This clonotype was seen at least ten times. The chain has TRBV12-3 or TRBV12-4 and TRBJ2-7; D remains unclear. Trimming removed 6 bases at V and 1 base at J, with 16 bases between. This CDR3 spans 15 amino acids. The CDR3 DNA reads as TGTGCCAGCAGCCCCGACCCTGCTGGGTCCTACGAGCAGTACTTC. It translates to CASSPDPAGSYEQYF.

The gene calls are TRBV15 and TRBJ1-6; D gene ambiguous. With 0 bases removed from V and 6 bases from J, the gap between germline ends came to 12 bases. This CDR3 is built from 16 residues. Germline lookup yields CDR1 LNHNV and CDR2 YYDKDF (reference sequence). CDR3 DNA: TGTGCCACCAGCAGAGAATGGGAGGCGGCTAATTCACCCCTCCACTTT. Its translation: CATSREWEAANSPLHF.

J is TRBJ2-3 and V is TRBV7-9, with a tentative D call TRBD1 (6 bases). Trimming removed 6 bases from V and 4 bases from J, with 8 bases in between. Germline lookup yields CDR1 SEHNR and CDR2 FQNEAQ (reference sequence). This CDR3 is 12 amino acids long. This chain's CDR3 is CASSTGSDTQYF. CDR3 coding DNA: TGTGCCAGCAGTACAGGGTCAGATACGCAGTATTTT. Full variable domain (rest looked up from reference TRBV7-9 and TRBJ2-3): DTGVSQNPRHKITKRGQNVTFRCDPISEHNRLYWYRQTLGQGPEFLTYFQNEAQLEKSRLLSDRFSAERPKGSFSTLEIQRTEQGDSAMYLCASSTGSDTQYFGPGTRLTVL.

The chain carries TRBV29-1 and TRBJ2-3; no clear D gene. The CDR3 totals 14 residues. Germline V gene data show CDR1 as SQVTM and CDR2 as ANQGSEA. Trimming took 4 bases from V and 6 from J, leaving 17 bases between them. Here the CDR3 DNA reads TGCAGCGTTGTTCTGGCTGGGCTAACGGATACGCAGTATTTT. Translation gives CSVVLAGLTDTQYF.

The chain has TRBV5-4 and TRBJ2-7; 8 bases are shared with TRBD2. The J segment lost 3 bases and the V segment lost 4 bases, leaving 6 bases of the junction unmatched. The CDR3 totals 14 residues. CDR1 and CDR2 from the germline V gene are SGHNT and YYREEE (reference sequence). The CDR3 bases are TGTGCCAGCAGCCGTAGCGGGGAGGTCTACGAGCAGTACTTC. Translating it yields CASSRSGEVYEQYF.

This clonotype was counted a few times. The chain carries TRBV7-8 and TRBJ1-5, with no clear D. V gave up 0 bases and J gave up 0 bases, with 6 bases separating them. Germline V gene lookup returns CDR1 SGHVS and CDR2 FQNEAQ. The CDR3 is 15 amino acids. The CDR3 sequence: CASSLAGYSNQPQHF. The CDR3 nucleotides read TGTGCCAGCAGCTTAGCGGGGTATAGCAATCAGCCCCAGCATTTT.

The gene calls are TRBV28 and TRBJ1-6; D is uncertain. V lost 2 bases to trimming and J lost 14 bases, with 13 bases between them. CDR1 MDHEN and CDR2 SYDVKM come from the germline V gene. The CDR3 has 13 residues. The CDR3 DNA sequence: TGTGCCAGCAGTTTAGGACGGCTTTCGGCCCTCCACTTT. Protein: CASSLGRLSALHF. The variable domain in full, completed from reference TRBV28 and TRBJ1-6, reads DVKVTQSSRYLVKRTGEKVFLECVQDMDHENMFWYRQDPGLGLRLIYFSYDVKMKEKGDIPEGYSVSREKKERFSLILESASTNQTSMYLCASSLGRLSALHFGNGTRLTVT.

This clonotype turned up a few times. CDR3 residues: CASSNVPGLAGGNEQFF. For the CDR3, the DNA is TGTGCCAGCAGCAACGTCCCGGGACTAGCGGGGGGAAATGAGCAGTTCTTC. This chain joins TRBV3-1 and TRBJ2-1; 15 bases line up with TRBD2. This CDR3 comprises 17 residues. Trimming took 5 bases from V and 7 from J; bases not matched to a gene: 9. Germline assignment: CDR1 LGHDT and CDR2 YNNKEL (reference sequence).

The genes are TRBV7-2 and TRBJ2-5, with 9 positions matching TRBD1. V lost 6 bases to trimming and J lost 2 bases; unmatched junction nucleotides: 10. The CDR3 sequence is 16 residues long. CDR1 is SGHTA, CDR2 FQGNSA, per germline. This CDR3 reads CASRQGTGLVQETQYF. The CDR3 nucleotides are TGTGCCAGCAGACAGGGGACAGGGCTTGTGCAAGAGACCCAGTACTTC.

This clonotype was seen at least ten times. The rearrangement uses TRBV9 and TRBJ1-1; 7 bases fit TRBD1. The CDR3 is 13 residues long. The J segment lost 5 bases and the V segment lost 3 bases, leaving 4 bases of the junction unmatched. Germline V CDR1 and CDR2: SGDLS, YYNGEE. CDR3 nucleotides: TGTGCCAGCAGCGCGACAGGGAGGACTGAAGCTTTCTTT. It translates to CASSATGRTEAFF.

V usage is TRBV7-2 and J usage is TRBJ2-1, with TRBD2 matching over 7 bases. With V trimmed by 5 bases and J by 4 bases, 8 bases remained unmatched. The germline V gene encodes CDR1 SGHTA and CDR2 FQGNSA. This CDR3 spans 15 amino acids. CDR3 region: CASSPRGGGYNEQFF. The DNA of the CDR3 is TGTGCCAGCAGCCCTCGAGGCGGGGGTTACAATGAGCAGTTCTTC.

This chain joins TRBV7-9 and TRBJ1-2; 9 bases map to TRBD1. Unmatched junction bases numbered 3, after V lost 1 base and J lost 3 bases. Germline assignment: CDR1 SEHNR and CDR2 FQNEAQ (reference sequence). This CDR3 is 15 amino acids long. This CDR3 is CASSLGTGVDYGYTF. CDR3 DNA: TGTGCCAGCAGCTTAGGGACAGGGGTCGACTATGGCTACACCTTC.

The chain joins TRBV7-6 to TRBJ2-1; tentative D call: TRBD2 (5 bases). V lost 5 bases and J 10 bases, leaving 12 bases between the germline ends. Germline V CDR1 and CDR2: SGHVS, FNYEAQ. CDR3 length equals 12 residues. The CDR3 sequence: CASSTGLAEQFF. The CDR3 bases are TGTGCCAGCAGCACCGGACTGGCGGAGCAGTTCTTC.

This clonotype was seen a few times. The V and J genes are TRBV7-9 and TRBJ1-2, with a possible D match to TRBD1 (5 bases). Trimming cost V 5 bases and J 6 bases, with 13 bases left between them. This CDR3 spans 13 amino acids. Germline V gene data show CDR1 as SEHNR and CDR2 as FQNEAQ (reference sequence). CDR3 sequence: CASSQDKVDGYTF. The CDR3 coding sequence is TGTGCCAGCAGCCAGGACAAGGTCGATGGCTACACCTTC.

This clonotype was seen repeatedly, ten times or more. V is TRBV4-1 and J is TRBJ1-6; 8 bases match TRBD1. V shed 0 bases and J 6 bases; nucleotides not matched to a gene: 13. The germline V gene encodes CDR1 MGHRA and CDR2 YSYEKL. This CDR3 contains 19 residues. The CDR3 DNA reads TGCGCCAGCAGCCAAGATGGACAGGGAGCCCAGGGGCTTAATTCACCCCTCCACTTT. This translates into CASSQDGQGAQGLNSPLHF.

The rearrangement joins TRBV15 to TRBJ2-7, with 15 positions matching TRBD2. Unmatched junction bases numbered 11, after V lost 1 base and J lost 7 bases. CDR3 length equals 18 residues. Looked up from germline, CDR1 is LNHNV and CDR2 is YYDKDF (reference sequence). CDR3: CATSRGLPGLAGGWEQYF. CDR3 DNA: TGTGCCACCAGCAGAGGGCTACCGGGACTAGCGGGAGGTTGGGAGCAGTACTTC.